What follows is one T cell receptor (beta chain) and its context. Its specificity is unknown. A read error may be the cause here, since a much bigger clone is one base away. This record belongs to a study of blood T cells in healthy people across ages. Study-wide results and caveats: It was held that the diversity estimates obtained from one million T cells were underestimates.

Germline lookup yields CDR1 SGHTA and CDR2 FQGNSA. This CDR3 has 14 residues. Ten milliliters of peripheral blood were drawn from each donor into EDTA-treated tubes. Per sample, at least 6 micrograms of total RNA were extracted. A second roughly 6 to 11 cycle PCR used barcoded and J-beta primers. The template-switch adaptor, which had 12 random nucleotides, put a tag on each cDNA molecule. TCRdb reprocessed the 5' RACE reads via MiXCR and lists one record per CDR3 protein. The sample has approximately 1,700,000 distinct CDR3 sequences; 35% to 50% are singletons. The chain recombines TRBV7-2 with TRBJ2-3, with a possible D match to TRBD1 (5 bases). Sequenced input: blood. This sequence originates from a human donor in good health. The chain's CDR3 is CASSSGHSTDTKYF. The CDR3 nucleotides are TGTGCCAGCAGCTCCGGACACAGCACAGATACGAAGTATTTT.